The clone carrying this TCR beta chain was counted between two and nine times. As yet, its antigen is unknown. For the second PCR, which ran for about 6 to 11 cycles, a sample-barcoded 5' primer and a J-beta primer mix were used. All samples yielded 2.5 million or more CDR3-containing paired-end reads. TCRdb re-called the 5' RACE reads with MiXCR, one entry per CDR3 protein. The top ten clones hold roughly 3.7% of a sample with 1.5 million to 1.8 million distinct CDR3 sequences, about 42% of them seen once. This sample was taken from a study of blood T cells in healthy people across ages. Study-level findings and limits: Strongly correlated with naive T cell percentage was TCR beta diversity. TCR beta diversity per million T cells fell roughly linearly with age.

The CDR3 covers 15 residues. Trimming cost V 0 bases and J 2 bases, with 13 bases left between them. Germline CDR1 and CDR2: DFQATT and SNEGSKA (reference sequence). Researchers isolated at least 6 million PBMCs per sample. The sequencing input was blood. This TCR derives from a woman in her late teens or twenties in good health. The gene calls are TRBV20-1 and TRBJ1-2; D unclear. The CDR3 DNA sequence: TGCAGTGCTAGAGAGGCGGGCGGCGGGAACTATGGCTACACCTTC. Translation: CSAREAGGGNYGYTF.